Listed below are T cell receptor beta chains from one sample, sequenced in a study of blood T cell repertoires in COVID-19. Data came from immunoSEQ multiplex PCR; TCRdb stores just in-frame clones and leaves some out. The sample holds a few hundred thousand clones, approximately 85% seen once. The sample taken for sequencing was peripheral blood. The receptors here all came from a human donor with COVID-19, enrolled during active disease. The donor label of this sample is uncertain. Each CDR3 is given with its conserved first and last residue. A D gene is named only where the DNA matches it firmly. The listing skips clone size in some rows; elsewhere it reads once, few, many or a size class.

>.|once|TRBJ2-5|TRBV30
CAFRMDLQETQYF
TGTGCCTTCCGGATGGACTTACAAGAGACCCAGTACTTC
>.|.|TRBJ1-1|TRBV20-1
CSASWETGAFF
TGCAGTGCTAGCTGGGAGACCGGAGCTTTCTTT
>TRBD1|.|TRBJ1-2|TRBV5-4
CASSPGTGVGYTF
TGTGCCAGCAGTCCCGGGACAGGGGTTGGCTACACCTTC
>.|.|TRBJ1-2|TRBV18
CASSPNTGPYGYTF
TGTGCCAGCTCACCAAACACAGGACCCTATGGCTACACCTTC
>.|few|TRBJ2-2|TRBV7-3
CASSFSNTGELFF
TGTGCCAGCAGCTTCAGTAACACCGGGGAGCTGTTTTTT
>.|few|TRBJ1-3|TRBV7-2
CASSLGRWARNTIYF
TGTGCCAGCAGCTTAGGCCGGTGGGCCAGAAACACCATATATTTT
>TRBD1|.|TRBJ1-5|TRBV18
CASSPPAGQGGQPQHF
TGTGCCAGCTCACCTCCCGCGGGACAGGGCGGTCAGCCCCAGCATTTT
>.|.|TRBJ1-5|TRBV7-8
CASWFGGNQPQHF
TGTGCCAGCTGGTTCGGGGGGAATCAGCCCCAGCATTTT
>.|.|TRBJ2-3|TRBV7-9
CASSFPRGGRSDTQYF
TGTGCCAGCAGCTTCCCCCGTGGAGGGCGTTCAGATACGCAGTATTTT
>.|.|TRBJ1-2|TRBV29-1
CSVDEWGGGNYGYTF
TGCAGCGTTGACGAGTGGGGAGGGGGAAACTATGGCTACACCTTC
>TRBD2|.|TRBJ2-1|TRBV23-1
CASRLTSGSGSEQFF
TGCGCCAGCAGACTAACTAGCGGGAGCGGAAGTGAGCAGTTCTTC
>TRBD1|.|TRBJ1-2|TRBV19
CASSIRGTGRHTF
TGTGCCAGTAGTATTCGGGGGACAGGGAGACACACCTTC
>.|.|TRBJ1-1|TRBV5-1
CASSPSGAEKAGTEAFF
TGCGCCAGCAGCCCTTCTGGTGCAGAGAAGGCGGGCACTGAAGCTTTCTTT
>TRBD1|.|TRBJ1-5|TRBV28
CASSSQGAWSNQPQHF
TGTGCCAGCAGTTCACAGGGGGCTTGGAGCAATCAGCCCCAGCATTTT
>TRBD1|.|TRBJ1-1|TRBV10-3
CAIGTDSGNAEAFF
TGTGCCATCGGGACAGACTCGGGGAACGCTGAAGCTTTCTTT
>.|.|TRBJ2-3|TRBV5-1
CASTFLSPGDTQYF
TGCGCCAGCACTTTCCTCTCTCCGGGAGATACGCAGTATTTT
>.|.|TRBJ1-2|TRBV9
CASSVRERTIGGYTF
TGTGCCAGCAGCGTACGGGAGCGTACCATTGGGGGCTACACCTTC
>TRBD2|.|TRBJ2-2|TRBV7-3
CASSLLAGWTGELFF
TGTGCCAGCAGCTTACTAGCGGGATGGACCGGGGAGCTGTTTTTT
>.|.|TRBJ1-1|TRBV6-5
CASSSRRWSGAFF
TGTGCCAGCAGTTCTAGGAGATGGTCGGGAGCTTTCTTT
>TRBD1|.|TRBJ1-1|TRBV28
CASSSPGPHRGTFF
TGTGCCAGCAGTTCTCCGGGACCACACAGGGGGACTTTCTTT